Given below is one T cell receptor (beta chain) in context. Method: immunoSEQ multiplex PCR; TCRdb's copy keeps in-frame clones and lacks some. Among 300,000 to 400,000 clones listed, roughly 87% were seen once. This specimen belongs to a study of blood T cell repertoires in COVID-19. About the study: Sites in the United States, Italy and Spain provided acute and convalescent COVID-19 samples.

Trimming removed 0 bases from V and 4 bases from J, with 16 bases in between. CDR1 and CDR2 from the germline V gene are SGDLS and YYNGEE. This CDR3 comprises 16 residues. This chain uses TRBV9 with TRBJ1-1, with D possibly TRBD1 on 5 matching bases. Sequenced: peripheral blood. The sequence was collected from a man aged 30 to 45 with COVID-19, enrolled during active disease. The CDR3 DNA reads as TGTGCCAGCAGCGTAGGTGGGGGGGTGGATGGCACTGAAGCTTTCTTT. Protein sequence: CASSVGGGVDGTEAFF.